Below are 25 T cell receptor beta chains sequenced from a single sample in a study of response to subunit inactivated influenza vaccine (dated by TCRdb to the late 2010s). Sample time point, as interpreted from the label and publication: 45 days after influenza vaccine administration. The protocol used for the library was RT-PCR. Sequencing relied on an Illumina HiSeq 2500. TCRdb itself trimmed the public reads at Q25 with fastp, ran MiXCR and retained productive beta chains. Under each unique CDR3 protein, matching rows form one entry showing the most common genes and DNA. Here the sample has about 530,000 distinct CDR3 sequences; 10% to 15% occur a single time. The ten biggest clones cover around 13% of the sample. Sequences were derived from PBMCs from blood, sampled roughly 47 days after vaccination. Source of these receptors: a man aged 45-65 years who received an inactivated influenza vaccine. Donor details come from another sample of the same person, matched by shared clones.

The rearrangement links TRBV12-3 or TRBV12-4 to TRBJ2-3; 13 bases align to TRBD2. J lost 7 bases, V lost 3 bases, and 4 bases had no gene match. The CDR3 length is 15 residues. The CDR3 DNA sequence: TGTGCCAGCAGTTTTGGGACTAGCGGGACGTATACGCAGTATTTT. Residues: CASSFGTSGTYTQYF.

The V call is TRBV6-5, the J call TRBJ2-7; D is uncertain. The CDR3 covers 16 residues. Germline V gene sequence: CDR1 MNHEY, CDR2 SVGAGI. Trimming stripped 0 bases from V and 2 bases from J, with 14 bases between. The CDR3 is CASSYSRTNAAYEQYF. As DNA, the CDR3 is TGTGCCAGCAGTTACTCGAGGACGAACGCAGCCTACGAGCAGTACTTC.

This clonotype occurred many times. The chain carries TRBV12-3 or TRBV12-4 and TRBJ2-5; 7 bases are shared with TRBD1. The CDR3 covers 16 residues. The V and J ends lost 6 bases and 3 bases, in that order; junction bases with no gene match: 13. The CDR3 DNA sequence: TGTGCCAGCAGCTCGACGGACCAGGGGGTGAAAGAGACCCAGTACTTC. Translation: CASSSTDQGVKETQYF.

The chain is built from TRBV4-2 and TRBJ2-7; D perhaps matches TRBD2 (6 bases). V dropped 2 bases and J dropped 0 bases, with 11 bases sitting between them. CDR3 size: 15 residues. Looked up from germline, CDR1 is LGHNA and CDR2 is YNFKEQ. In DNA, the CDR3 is TGTGCCAGCAGCCAACTCCTGGGGGGCTCCTACGAGCAGTACTTC. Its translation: CASSQLLGGSYEQYF.

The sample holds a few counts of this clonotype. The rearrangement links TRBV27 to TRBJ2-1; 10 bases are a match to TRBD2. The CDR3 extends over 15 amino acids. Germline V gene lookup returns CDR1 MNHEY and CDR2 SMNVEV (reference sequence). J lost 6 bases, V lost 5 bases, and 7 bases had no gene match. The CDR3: CASSTLAGVRNEQFF. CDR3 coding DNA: TGTGCCAGCAGTACTCTAGCGGGAGTTCGCAATGAGCAGTTCTTC.

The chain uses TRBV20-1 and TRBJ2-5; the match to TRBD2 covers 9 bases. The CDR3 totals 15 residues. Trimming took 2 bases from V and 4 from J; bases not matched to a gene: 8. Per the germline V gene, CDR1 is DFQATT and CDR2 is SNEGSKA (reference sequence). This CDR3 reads CSARMGSGSGETQYF. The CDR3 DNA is TGCAGTGCTAGAATGGGTAGCGGGAGTGGAGAGACCCAGTACTTC.

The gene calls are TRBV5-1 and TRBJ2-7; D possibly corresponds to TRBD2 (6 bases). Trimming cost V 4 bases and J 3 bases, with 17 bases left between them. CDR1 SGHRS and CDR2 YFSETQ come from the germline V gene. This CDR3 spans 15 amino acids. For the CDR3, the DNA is TGCGCCAGCAGCCCTACCGTCGACGGGGGCTACGAGCAGTACTTC. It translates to CASSPTVDGGYEQYF.

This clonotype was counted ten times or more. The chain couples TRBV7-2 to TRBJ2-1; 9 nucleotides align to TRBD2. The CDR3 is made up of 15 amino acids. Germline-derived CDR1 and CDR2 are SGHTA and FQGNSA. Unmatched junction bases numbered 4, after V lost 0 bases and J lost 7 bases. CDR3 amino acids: CASSLAASGINEQFF. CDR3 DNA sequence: TGTGCCAGCAGCTTAGCGGCTAGCGGGATAAATGAGCAGTTCTTC.

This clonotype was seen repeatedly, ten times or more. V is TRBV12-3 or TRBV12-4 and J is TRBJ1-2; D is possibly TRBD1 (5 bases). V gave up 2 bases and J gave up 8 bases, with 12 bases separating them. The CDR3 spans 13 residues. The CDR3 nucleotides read TGTGCCAGCAGTTTAATCCCCAGGGAGGGCTACACCTTC. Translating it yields CASSLIPREGYTF.

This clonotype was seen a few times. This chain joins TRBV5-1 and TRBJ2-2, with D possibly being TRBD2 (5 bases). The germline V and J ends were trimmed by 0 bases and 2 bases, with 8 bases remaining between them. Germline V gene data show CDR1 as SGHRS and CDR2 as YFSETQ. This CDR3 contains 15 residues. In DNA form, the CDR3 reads TGCGCCAGCAGCTTGGCCGGGATAAACACCGGGGAGCTGTTTTTT. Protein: CASSLAGINTGELFF.

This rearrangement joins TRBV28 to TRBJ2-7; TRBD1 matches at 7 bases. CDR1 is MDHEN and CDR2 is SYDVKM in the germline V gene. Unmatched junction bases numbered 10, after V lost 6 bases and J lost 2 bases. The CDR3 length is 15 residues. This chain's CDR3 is CASSPDRESTYEQYF. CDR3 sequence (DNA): TGTGCCAGCAGCCCCGACAGGGAGTCCACCTACGAGCAGTACTTC.

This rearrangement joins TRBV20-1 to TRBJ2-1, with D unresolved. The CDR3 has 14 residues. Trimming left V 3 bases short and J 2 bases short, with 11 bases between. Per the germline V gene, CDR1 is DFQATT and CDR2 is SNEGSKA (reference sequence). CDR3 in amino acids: CSASVTTAYNEQFF. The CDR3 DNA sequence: TGCAGTGCTAGTGTTACGACTGCCTACAATGAGCAGTTCTTC.

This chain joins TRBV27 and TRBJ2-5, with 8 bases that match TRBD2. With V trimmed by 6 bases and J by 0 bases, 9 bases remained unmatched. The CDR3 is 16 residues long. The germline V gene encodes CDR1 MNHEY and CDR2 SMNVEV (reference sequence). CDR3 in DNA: TGTGCCAGCAGCCTCCGGGGCGGGGGGTACCAAGAGACCCAGTACTTC. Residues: CASSLRGGGYQETQYF.

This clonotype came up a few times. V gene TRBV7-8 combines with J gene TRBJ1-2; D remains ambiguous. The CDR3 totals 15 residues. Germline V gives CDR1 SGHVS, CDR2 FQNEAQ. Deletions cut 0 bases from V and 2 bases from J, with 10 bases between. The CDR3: CASSLALSANYGYTF. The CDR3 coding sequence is TGTGCCAGCAGCTTAGCGCTCAGTGCCAACTATGGCTACACCTTC. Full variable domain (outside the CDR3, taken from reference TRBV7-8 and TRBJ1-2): GAGVSQSPRYKVAKRGQDVALRCDPISGHVSLFWYQQALGQGPEFLTYFQNEAQLDKSGLPSDRFFAERPEGSVSTLKIQRTQQEDSAVYLCASSLALSANYGYTFGSGTRLTVV.

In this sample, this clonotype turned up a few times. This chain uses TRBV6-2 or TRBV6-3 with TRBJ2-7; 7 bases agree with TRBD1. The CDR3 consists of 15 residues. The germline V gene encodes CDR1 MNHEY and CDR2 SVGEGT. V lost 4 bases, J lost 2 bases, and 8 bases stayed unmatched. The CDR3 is CASSSQSTGAYEQYF. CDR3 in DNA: TGTGCCAGCAGTTCCCAATCAACAGGGGCCTACGAGCAGTACTTC.

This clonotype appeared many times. The CDR3 is CASNLQGYEQYF. Written as DNA, the CDR3 is TGTGCCAGCAACCTACAGGGATACGAGCAGTACTTC. The V and J genes are TRBV6-2 or TRBV6-3 and TRBJ2-7; tentative D call: TRBD1 (6 bases). The CDR3 covers 12 residues. Germline V lookup: CDR1 MNHEY, CDR2 SVGEGT. V lost 7 bases, J lost 4 bases, and 11 bases lay in between.

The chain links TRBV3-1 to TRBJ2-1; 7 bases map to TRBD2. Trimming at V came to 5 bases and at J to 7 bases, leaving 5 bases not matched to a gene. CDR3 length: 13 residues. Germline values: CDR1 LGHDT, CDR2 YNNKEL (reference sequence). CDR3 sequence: CASSSDGGNEQFF. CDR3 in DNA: TGTGCCAGCAGCTCCGACGGGGGGAATGAGCAGTTCTTC.

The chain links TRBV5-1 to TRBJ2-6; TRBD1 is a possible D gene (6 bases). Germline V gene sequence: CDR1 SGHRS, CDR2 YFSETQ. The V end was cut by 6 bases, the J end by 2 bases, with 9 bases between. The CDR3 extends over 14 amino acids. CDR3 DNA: TGCGCCAGCAAACAGGGAACTGGGGCCAACGTCCTGACTTTC. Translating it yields CASKQGTGANVLTF.

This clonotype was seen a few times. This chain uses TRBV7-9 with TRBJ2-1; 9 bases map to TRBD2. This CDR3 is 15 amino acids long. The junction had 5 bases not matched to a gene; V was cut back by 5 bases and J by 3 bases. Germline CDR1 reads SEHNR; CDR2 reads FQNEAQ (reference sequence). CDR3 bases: TGTGCCAGCAGCCATGGACTAGCGAACTACAATGAGCAGTTCTTC. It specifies CASSHGLANYNEQFF.

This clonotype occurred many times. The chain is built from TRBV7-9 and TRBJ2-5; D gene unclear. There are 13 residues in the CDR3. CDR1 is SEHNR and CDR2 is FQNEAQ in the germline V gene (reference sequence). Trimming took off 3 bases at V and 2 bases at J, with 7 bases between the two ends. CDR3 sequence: CASSFSRQETQYF. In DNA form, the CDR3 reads TGTGCCAGCAGCTTCTCGCGTCAAGAGACCCAGTACTTC.

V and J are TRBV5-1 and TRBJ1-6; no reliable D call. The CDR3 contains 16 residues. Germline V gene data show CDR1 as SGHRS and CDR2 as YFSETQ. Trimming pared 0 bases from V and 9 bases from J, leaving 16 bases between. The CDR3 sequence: CASSLDGNRGGSPLHF. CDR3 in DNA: TGCGCCAGCAGCTTGGACGGAAATCGGGGTGGTTCACCCCTCCACTTT.

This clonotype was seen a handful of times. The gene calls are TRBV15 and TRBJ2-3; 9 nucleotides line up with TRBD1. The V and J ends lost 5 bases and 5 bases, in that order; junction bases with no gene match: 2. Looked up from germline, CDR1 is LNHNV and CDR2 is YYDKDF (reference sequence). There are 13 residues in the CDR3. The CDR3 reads CATSWTGEDTQYF. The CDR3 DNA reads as TGTGCCACCAGCTGGACAGGGGAAGATACGCAGTATTTT. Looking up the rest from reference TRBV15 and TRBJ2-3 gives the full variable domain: DAMVIQNPRYQVTQFGKPVTLSCSQTLNHNVMYWYQQKSSQAPKLLFHYYDKDFNNEADTPDNFQSRRPNTSFCFLDIRSPGLGDTAMYLCATSWTGEDTQYFGPGTRLTVL.

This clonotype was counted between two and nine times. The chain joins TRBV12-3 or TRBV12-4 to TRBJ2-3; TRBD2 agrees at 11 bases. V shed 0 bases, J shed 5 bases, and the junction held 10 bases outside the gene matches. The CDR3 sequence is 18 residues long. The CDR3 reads CASSLAWGSGGAGDTQYF. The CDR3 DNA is TGTGCCAGCAGTTTAGCTTGGGGTAGCGGGGGGGCTGGAGATACGCAGTATTTT.

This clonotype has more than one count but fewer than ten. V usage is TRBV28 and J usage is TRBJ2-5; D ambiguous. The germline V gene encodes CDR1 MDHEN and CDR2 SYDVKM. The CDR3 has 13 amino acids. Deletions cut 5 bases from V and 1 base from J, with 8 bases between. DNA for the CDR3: TGTGCCAGCAGTGACAAGATCCAAGAGACCCAGTACTTC. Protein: CASSDKIQETQYF. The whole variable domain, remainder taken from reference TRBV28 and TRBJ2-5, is DVKVTQSSRYLVKRTGEKVFLECVQDMDHENMFWYRQDPGLGLRLIYFSYDVKMKEKGDIPEGYSVSREKKERFSLILESASTNQTSMYLCASSDKIQETQYFGPGTRLLVL.

The CDR3 reads CASSREDRLNTEAFF. For the CDR3, the DNA is TGCGCCAGCAGCCGAGAGGACAGATTGAACACTGAAGCTTTCTTT. The rearrangement joins TRBV5-1 to TRBJ1-1; possibly TRBD1 for D (6 bases). The CDR3 is made up of 15 amino acids. V lost 4 bases and J lost 0, with 13 bases in between. Germline CDR1 is SGHRS and CDR2 is YFSETQ.